This TCR beta chain was recorded in a study of blood T cells in healthy people across ages. About the study: In model experiments, template switching was able to capture about one barcoded beta molecule for every two T cells that were present. Study results and caveats: Estimates drawn from one million T cells were deemed to understate diversity.

V lost 0 bases to trimming and J lost 4 bases; unmatched junction nucleotides: 4. The CDR3 covers 14 residues. The germline V gene has CDR1 DFQATT and CDR2 SNEGSKA (reference sequence). This clonotype showed up just a few times. Its cognate antigen is unknown. For the second PCR, which ran for about 7 to 11 cycles, a sample-barcoded 5' primer and a J-beta primer mix were used. In TCRdb, the 5' RACE reads were re-called with MiXCR into one record per CDR3 protein. Among fewer than 2 million distinct CDR3 sequences listed, 35% to 50% were seen once. At least 6 micrograms of total RNA were extracted per sample.

V and J are TRBV20-1 and TRBJ2-3; TRBD1 matches at 7 bases. The specimen sequenced was blood. The TCR sequence derives from a human donor in good health. The CDR3 DNA follows: TGCAGTGCTAGAGATCGGACAGGATCAGATACGCAGTATTTT. This gives the protein CSARDRTGSDTQYF.